The 21 T cell receptor beta chains presented below share a single source sample, sequenced in a study of T cells in women clearing cervical HPV infection. Assay used: immunoSEQ multiplex PCR; TCRdb lists only in-frame clones, some missing. This listing includes roughly 30,000 clones. Material: blood buffy coat. The receptors originated from a woman aged 18-69 years with a cervical HPV16 infection that either progressed to CIN3+ or cleared (not recorded which).

Comments on this clone: The read gets to within 3 residues of the CDR3 end, and the germline J gene fills in the rest. The chain couples TRBV5-5 to TRBJ2-1, with D perhaps TRBD1 (6 bases). Germline values: CDR1 SGHKS, CDR2 YYEKEE (reference sequence). This CDR3 region has 15 residues. Trimming pared 7 bases from V and 4 bases from J, leaving 18 bases between. The part of the CDR3 DNA that was read is TGTGCCAGCGGAATACTCAGGGGAACGTACAATGAG. This sequence encodes CASGILRGTYNE. The entire CDR3 reads CASGILRGTYNEQFF.

In the case of this clone: The read falls 3 residues short of the CDR3 end, and the missing part is taken from the germline J gene. V and J are TRBV2 and TRBJ1-6, with 7 bases lining up with TRBD1. The CDR3 consists of 15 residues. Germline values: CDR1 SNHLY, CDR2 FYNNEI. V lost 4 bases to trimming and J lost 7 bases; unmatched junction nucleotides: 7. CDR3 in amino acids: CASSVQAGGNSPLHF. The part of the CDR3 DNA that was read is TGTGCCAGCAGTGTCCAGGCAGGGGGAAATTCACCC.

A remark on this clone: Read sequence stops 3 residues before the CDR3 end, and the germline J gene provides the missing end. The J gene is TRBJ2-1, the V gene TRBV5-6, with 11 bases aligning to TRBD2. The CDR3 length is 15 residues. With V trimmed by 4 bases and J by 4 bases, 4 bases remained unmatched. Per germline, CDR1 SGHDT and CDR2 YYEEEE. The CDR3 loop is CASSPGLAAYNEQFF. The DNA read from the CDR3 is TGTGCCAGCAGCCCGGGACTAGCGGCTTACAATGAG.

As concerns this clone: The read gets to within 3 residues of the CDR3 end, and the germline J gene fills in the rest. V is TRBV20-1 and J is TRBJ2-3; 7 bases match TRBD2. The J segment lost 0 bases and the V segment lost 0 bases, leaving 3 bases of the junction unmatched. The CDR3 runs to 15 residues. The germline gives CDR1 DFQATT, CDR2 SNEGSKA (reference sequence). CDR3 bases read: TGCAGTGCTAGAGATGCGGGAGTAAGCACAGATACG. It specifies CSARDAGVSTDT. The whole CDR3 sequence reads CSARDAGVSTDTQYF.

Points on this clone: The read falls 3 residues short of the CDR3 end, and the missing part is taken from the germline J gene. This chain connects TRBV7-3 to TRBJ2-5; maybe TRBD2 (6 bases). The CDR3 sequence is 15 residues long. Trimming took 6 bases from V and 1 from J, leaving 15 bases between them. Germline loops: CDR1 SGHTA, CDR2 FQGTGA. The CDR3 DNA, read in part, is TGTGCCAGCAGTTCTCACCGGGGAGGCCAAGAGACC. Translating it yields CASSSHRGGQET. The entire CDR3 sequence reads CASSSHRGGQETQYF. The full variable domain, rest sourced from reference TRBV7-3 and TRBJ2-5, is GAGVSQTPSNKVTEKGKYVELRCDPISGHTALYWYRQSLGQGPEFLIYFQGTGAADDSGLPNDRFFAVRPEGSVSTLKIQRTERGDSAVYLCASSSHRGGQETQYFGPGTRLLVL.

As regards this clone: An end of the junction does not agree with germline; a read error may underlie this. The sequence runs out 3 residues before the end of the CDR3; the remainder is reconstructed from the germline J gene. The sample holds other DNA sequences that translate to the same CDR3. The chain has TRBV19 and TRBJ1-3; 7 nucleotides match TRBD1. This CDR3 region has 15 residues. CDR1 LNHDA and CDR2 SQIVND come from the germline V gene (reference sequence). Incomplete CDR3 DNA: TGTGCCAGTTCCCTGGGGACAGCGTTAGTTAACACG. This encodes CASSLGTALVNT. In full, the CDR3 reads CASSLGTALVNTIYF.

A remark on this clone: The read terminates 3 residues before the CDR3 end, so the remaining end is supplied by the germline J gene. V usage is TRBV12-3 or TRBV12-4 and J usage is TRBJ1-5; 9 nucleotides line up with TRBD1. Trimming cost V 7 bases and J 0 bases; bases outside gene matches: 7. The CDR3 has 16 amino acids. The CDR3 loop is CASISGQGRSNQPQHF. The part of the CDR3 DNA that was read is TGTGCCAGCATCTCGGGACAGGGACGTAGCAATCAGCCC.

Comment on this clone: The read finishes 3 residues shy of the CDR3 end, and the germline J gene is used to complete it. The chain is built from TRBV30 and TRBJ1-2; D possibly corresponds to TRBD1 (5 bases). V was shortened by 8 bases and J by 7 bases, with 32 bases between the two germline ends. Germline CDR1 reads GTSNPN; CDR2 reads SVGIG (reference sequence). The CDR3 loop spans 17 amino acids. Here the CDR3 reads CAAAGGVLGRRWGGYTF. The CDR3 bases that were read are TGTGCCGCCGCGGGGGGGGTTCTAGGGAGAAGGTGGGGTGGC.

Details on this clone: The read halts 3 residues ahead of the CDR3 end, with the missing end drawn from the germline J gene. The V call is TRBV19, the J call TRBJ1-6, with D possibly being TRBD1 (5 bases). The CDR3 contains 12 residues. The germline CDR1 and CDR2 sequences are LNHDA and SQIVND (reference sequence). The sequenced CDR3 bases are TGTGCCAGTAGTTCGGTGGGGCTGGCC. Its translation: CASSSVGLA. The CDR3 in its entirety is CASSSVGLALHF. The whole variable domain, filled in from reference TRBV19 and TRBJ1-6, reads DGGITQSPKYLFRKEGQNVTLSCEQNLNHDAMYWYRQDPGQGLRLIYYSQIVNDFQKGDIAEGYSVSREKKESFPLTVTSAQKNPTAFYLCASSSVGLALHFGNGTRLTVT.

About this clone itself: Sequencing ends 3 residues short of the CDR3 end; the germline J gene provides the rest. The chain has TRBV19 and TRBJ2-5; no reliable D call. Trimming cost V 2 bases and J 1 base, with 5 bases left between them. The CDR3 sequence is 13 residues long. CDR1 is LNHDA and CDR2 is SQIVND in the germline V gene (reference sequence). The chain's CDR3 is CASSIKVQETQYF. The sequenced CDR3 bases are TGTGCCAGTAGTATAAAGGTCCAAGAGACC.

The CDR3 DNA, read in part, is TGTGCCAGCAGCTTCGGCGGGAAAAGCCACAATGAG. Its translation is CASSFGGKSHNE. The CDR3 as a whole reads CASSFGGKSHNEQFF. The V call is TRBV11-3, the J call TRBJ2-1, with D possibly TRBD2 on 6 matching bases. The missing CDR3 end, 3 residues past where the read stops, is filled in from the germline J gene. CDR3 size: 15 residues. Looked up from germline, CDR1 is SGHNT and CDR2 is YENEEA. V lost 3 bases and J lost 5, with 14 bases in between.

Points on this clone: The CDR3 end is not reached by the read, which stops 3 residues before it; the germline J gene fills it in. The chain combines TRBV12-3 or TRBV12-4 with TRBJ2-1; TRBD2 agrees at 11 bases. CDR3 size: 17 residues. The ends lost 6 bases at V and 6 bases at J; junction bases unmatched: 13. The CDR3 bases that were read are TGTGCCAGCAGCCCTAACCGACTAGCGGGACCTTTCAATGAG. Amino acid sequence: CASSPNRLAGPFNE. The complete CDR3 sequence is CASSPNRLAGPFNEQFF.

For this clone: The read is 3 residues too short to cover the CDR3 end, so that end is filled in from the germline J gene. The chain has TRBV20-1 and TRBJ2-5; 7 positions match TRBD2. The CDR3 is 15 amino acids. The germline CDR1 and CDR2 sequences are DFQATT and SNEGSKA (reference sequence). V lost 1 base to trimming and J lost 1 base; unmatched junction nucleotides: 6. This chain's CDR3 is CSARVPASGQETQYF. The part of the CDR3 DNA that was read is TGCAGTGCTAGAGTTCCGGCTAGCGGCCAAGAGACC.

Points on this clone: The read falls 3 residues short of the CDR3 end, and the missing part is taken from the germline J gene. The rearrangement uses TRBV7-6 and TRBJ2-1; TRBD1 aligns across 8 bases. There are 16 residues in the CDR3. The ends lost 0 bases at V and 6 bases at J; junction bases unmatched: 7. CDR1 and CDR2 (germline): SGHVS, FNYEAQ. Partial CDR3 DNA: TGTGCCAGCAGCTTAGCCGTTGACAGGGGTAGCAATGAG. Its translation is CASSLAVDRGSNE. The full CDR3 protein is CASSLAVDRGSNEQFF.

As regards this clone: The DNA ends 3 residues before the CDR3 does, and the rest of the CDR3 is filled in from the germline J gene. The V call is TRBV7-9, the J call TRBJ2-4; D uncertain. The V gene's germline CDR1 is SEHNR and CDR2 FQNEAQ (reference sequence). This CDR3 spans 14 amino acids. The CDR3 sequence: CASSPTESYYGQYF. The sequenced CDR3 bases are TGTGCCAGCAGCCCCACGGAAAGCTACTATGGT.

CDR3 DNA (partial): TGCAGTGCTACAACCATTCTCGGGAGCACAGATACG. Amino acid sequence: CSATTILGSTDT. The CDR3 reads in full as CSATTILGSTDTQYF. This chain joins TRBV20-1 and TRBJ2-3; D is unclear. The CDR3 is cut off 3 residues early in the read; its end comes from the germline J gene. V dropped 4 bases and J dropped 0 bases, with 14 bases sitting between them. Germline assignment: CDR1 DFQATT and CDR2 SNEGSKA (reference sequence). The CDR3 has 15 residues.

About this clone: The read terminates 3 residues before the CDR3 end, so the remaining end is supplied by the germline J gene. The gene calls are TRBV15 and TRBJ2-6; D gene ambiguous. The length of the CDR3 is 15 residues. The V end was cut by 2 bases, the J end by 0 bases, with 5 bases between. The V gene's germline CDR1 is LNHNV and CDR2 YYDKDF (reference sequence). The DNA read from the CDR3 is TGTGCCACCAGCAGAATCCTCTCTGGGGCCAACGTC. Encoded protein: CATSRILSGANV. The CDR3 in full is CATSRILSGANVLTF.

Remarks on this clone: The sequenced fragment ends 3 residues before the CDR3 boundary, so the rest is inferred from the germline J gene. The chain employs TRBV18 and TRBJ1-4; 7 bases fit TRBD1. This CDR3 is built from 16 residues. Losses at the gene ends were 1 base for V and 4 bases for J; bases not matched to a gene: 6. Germline lookup yields CDR1 KGHSH and CDR2 LQKENI. Incomplete CDR3 DNA: TGTGCCAGCTCACCACAGGAGACAGGGATTAATGAAAAA. This codes for CASSPQETGINEK. The whole CDR3 protein is CASSPQETGINEKLFF.

Regarding this clone: The observed sequence ends 3 residues before the CDR3 terminus, with the missing tail filled in from the germline J gene. The chain employs TRBV7-6 and TRBJ1-1; 7 positions agree with TRBD1. CDR3 size: 16 residues. J was trimmed by 0 bases and V by 4 bases; bases with no gene match: 8. Germline assignment: CDR1 SGHVS and CDR2 FNYEAQ. The CDR3 sequence is CASSYGTALMNTEAFF. The CDR3 DNA, read in part, is TGTGCCAGCAGCTATGGGACAGCCCTCATGAACACTGAA.

With respect to this clone: Sequencing ends 3 residues short of the CDR3 end; the germline J gene provides the rest. This rearrangement joins TRBV2 to TRBJ1-2; no reliable D call. Germline CDR1 and CDR2: SNHLY and FYNNEI. The V gene lost 3 bases and the J gene lost 1 base, with 6 bases spanning the gap. CDR3 length: 13 amino acids. CDR3 protein: CASSEGSNYGYTF. CDR3 DNA (partial): TGTGCCAGCAGTGAGGGCAGTAACTATGGC.

As regards this clone: The missing CDR3 end, 3 residues past where the read stops, is filled in from the germline J gene. The chain employs TRBV29-1 and TRBJ2-7; D is ambiguous. Germline CDR1 SQVTM, CDR2 ANQGSEA. The CDR3 contains 11 residues. V lost 4 bases and J 4 bases, leaving 8 bases between the germline ends. CDR3 DNA (partial): TGCAGCGTTGTCTTAGGGTACGAG. Encoded protein: CSVVLGYE. The full-length CDR3 reads as CSVVLGYEQYF.